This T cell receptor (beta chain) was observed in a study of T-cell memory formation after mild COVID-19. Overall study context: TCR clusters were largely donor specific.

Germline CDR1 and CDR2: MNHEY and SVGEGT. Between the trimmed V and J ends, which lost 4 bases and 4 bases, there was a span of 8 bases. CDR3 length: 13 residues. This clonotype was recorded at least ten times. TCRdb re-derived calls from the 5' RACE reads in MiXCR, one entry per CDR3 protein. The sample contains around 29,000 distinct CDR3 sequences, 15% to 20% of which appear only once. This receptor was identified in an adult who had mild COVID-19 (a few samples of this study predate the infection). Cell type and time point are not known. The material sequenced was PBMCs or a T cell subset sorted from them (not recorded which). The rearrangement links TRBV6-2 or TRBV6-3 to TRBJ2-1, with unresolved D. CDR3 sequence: CASSSLRYNEQFF. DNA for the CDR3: TGTGCCAGCAGTTCCTTAAGGTACAATGAGCAGTTCTTC.